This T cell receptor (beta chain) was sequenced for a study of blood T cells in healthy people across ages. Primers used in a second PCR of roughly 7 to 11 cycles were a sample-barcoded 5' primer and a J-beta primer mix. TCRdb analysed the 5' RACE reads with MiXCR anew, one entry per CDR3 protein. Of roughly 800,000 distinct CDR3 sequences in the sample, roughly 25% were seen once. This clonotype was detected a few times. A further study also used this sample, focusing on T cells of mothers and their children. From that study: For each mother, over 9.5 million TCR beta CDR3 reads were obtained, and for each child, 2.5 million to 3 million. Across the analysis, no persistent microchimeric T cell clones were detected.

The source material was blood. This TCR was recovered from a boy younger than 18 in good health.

CDR3: CASSFQPAANEKLFF. CDR3 DNA: TGTGCCAGCAGTTTTCAACCTGCAGCTAATGAAAAACTGTTTTTT. This chain uses TRBV27 with TRBJ1-4; D is ambiguous. V shed 3 bases and J shed 3 bases, with 11 bases lying between them. The germline V gene encodes CDR1 MNHEY and CDR2 SMNVEV (reference sequence). The CDR3 runs 15 residues.